Below are 2 T cell receptor beta chains sequenced from a single sample in a study of blood T cells in healthy people across ages. Then a second PCR, running about 6 to 11 cycles, was carried out with a sample-barcoded 5' primer and a J-beta primer mix. TCRdb recomputed calls from the 5' RACE reads with MiXCR, one row per CDR3 protein. In the table there are some 780,000 distinct CDR3 sequences, roughly 50% of which are singletons. Sequencing was carried out using blood. These receptors originate from a man aged 35 to 55 in good health.

The gene calls are TRBV27 and TRBJ1-2, with TRBD1 identical over 9 bases. The V gene's germline CDR1 is MNHEY and CDR2 SMNVEV (reference sequence). The CDR3 totals 14 residues. The trim removed 6 bases at V and 8 bases at J, leaving 10 bases unmatched. The CDR3 sequence: CASRPGQGLLGYTF. CDR3 in DNA: TGTGCCAGCAGACCGGGACAGGGCCTTCTCGGCTACACCTTC.

The V gene is TRBV10-3, the J gene TRBJ2-5; D not resolved. CDR1 is ENHRY, CDR2 SYGVKD, per germline. This CDR3 has 16 residues. V lost 6 bases, J lost 0 bases, and 17 bases lay in between. The DNA for the CDR3 is TGTGCCATCAGCGACCCAGAGGTCCAGTACCAAGAGACCCAGTACTTC. As protein: CAISDPEVQYQETQYF.